This T cell receptor beta chain came from a study of tumor-infiltrating lymphocytes in primary liver carcinoma. As for the study in general: Roughly 3.5 to 7.13 million productive TCRbeta reads were obtained per sample, with similar numbers across tissue types. Study results and limitations: Tumor-adjacent and tumor-blood pairs shared less of their repertoires than tumor region pairs shared. The 250 largest clones made up significantly more of tumor than blood repertoires (p = 0.039).

About this clonotype itself: The antigen remains undetermined.

Germline lookup yields CDR1 SGHRS and CDR2 YFSETQ. The V end was cut by 0 bases, the J end by 1 base, with 7 bases between. The CDR3 totals 15 residues. The investigators made TCR beta cDNA from roughly 460 ng total RNA, using a constant-region primer. It was through three nested multiplex PCR rounds of slightly modified ARM-PCR that TCR beta libraries arose. Running roughly 10 cycles apiece, the first two PCR rounds relied on TRBV1-TRBV30 forward primers together with a C-beta reverse primer. TCRdb re-analysed the multiplex PCR reads in MiXCR, keeping a single row per CDR3 protein. The profile shows about 120,000 distinct CDR3 sequences, about two thirds of them singletons. Co-extraction yielded RNA and DNA from about 20-30 mg of unsorted bulk tissue. Chronic HBV infection was present in the patients, who were treatment-naive.

This sequence originates from a woman aged 60-75 years with primary liver carcinoma and hepatitis B virus infection. The genes are TRBV5-1 and TRBJ2-2; D is unclear. The sample consisted of tumor-adjacent normal liver tissue. The CDR3 nucleotides read TGCGCCAGCAGCTTGGTCGGCGGGAACACCGGGGAGCTGTTTTTT. Translating gives CASSLVGGNTGELFF. Looking up the rest from reference TRBV5-1 and TRBJ2-2 gives the full variable domain: KAGVTQTPRYLIKTRGQQVTLSCSPISGHRSVSWYQQTPGQGLQFLFEYFSETQRNKGNFPGRFSGRQFSNSRSEMNVSTLELGDSALYLCASSLVGGNTGELFFGEGSRLTVL.